The 15 T cell receptor beta chains below were found in one sample sequenced in a study of T-cell memory formation after mild COVID-19. Each CDR3 protein gets one entry after TCRdb re-called the 5' RACE reads with MiXCR. The table has 550,000 to 600,000 distinct CDR3 sequences, less than 25% seen once. The sample taken for sequencing was PBMCs or a T cell subset sorted from them (not recorded which). The source is an adult woman who had mild COVID-19 (a few samples of this study predate the infection). Cell type and time point are not known.

This clonotype was seen a few times. The chain employs TRBV29-1 and TRBJ2-7, with 10 bases lining up with TRBD1. The V segment lost 4 bases and the J segment 5 bases; nucleotides outside the gene matches: 8. The germline V gene encodes CDR1 SQVTM and CDR2 ANQGSEA. CDR3 length: 14 residues. The CDR3 sequence: CSVGLRQGANEQYF. CDR3 DNA: TGCAGCGTTGGCTTGCGACAGGGGGCCAACGAGCAGTACTTC.

This clonotype occurred a few times. The chain couples TRBV5-1 to TRBJ1-2; the D is unclear. Germline loops: CDR1 SGHRS, CDR2 YFSETQ. Trimming shortened V by 4 bases and J by 4 bases, and 17 bases separated the two germline ends. The CDR3 length is 15 residues. The CDR3 DNA reads TGCGCCAGCAGCCTTGGGTCATTAGGCAGCTATGGCTACACCTTC. It specifies CASSLGSLGSYGYTF.

The rearrangement joins TRBV6-2 or TRBV6-3 to TRBJ1-2, with 7 bases lining up with TRBD1. Trimming took 6 bases from V and 8 from J; bases not matched to a gene: 12. Germline CDR1 is MNHEY and CDR2 is SVGEGT. This CDR3 has 14 residues. This CDR3 is CASRSGTALGGYTF. CDR3 sequence (DNA): TGTGCCAGCAGATCGGGGACAGCCCTAGGCGGCTACACCTTC.

There are a few counts of this clonotype. The chain has TRBV5-5 and TRBJ2-2, with D hard to call. V lost 1 base and J 5 bases, leaving 6 bases between the germline ends. Germline loops: CDR1 SGHKS, CDR2 YYEKEE (reference sequence). The CDR3 length is 13 residues. As DNA, the CDR3 is TGTGCCAGCAGCTTGAAAGAGACCGGGGAGCTGTTTTTT. This codes for CASSLKETGELFF.

V is TRBV30 and J is TRBJ1-1; tentatively, D is TRBD1 (6 bases). CDR1 and CDR2 from the germline V gene are GTSNPN and SVGIG (reference sequence). CDR3 size: 13 residues. V gave up 3 bases and J gave up 6 bases, with 14 bases separating them. The CDR3: CAWRAQGNSEAFF. CDR3 nucleotides: TGTGCCTGGAGAGCACAGGGAAACTCTGAAGCTTTCTTT. Based on the CDR3 plus reference TRBV30 and TRBJ1-1, the full variable domain is SQTIHQWPATLVQPVGSPLSLECTVEGTSNPNLYWYRQAAGRGLQLLFYSVGIGQISSEVPQNLSASRPQDRQFILSSKKLLLSDSGFYLCAWRAQGNSEAFFGQGTRLTVV.

V gene TRBV21-1 combines with J gene TRBJ1-3. TRBV21-1 is marked as a pseudogene. The CDR3 spans 13 residues. The CDR3 protein is CAKITGWGDTIYF. In nucleotides, the CDR3 is TGTGCCAAGATAACCGGGTGGGGGGACACCATATATTTT.

This clonotype was found many times. This chain links TRBV11-3 with TRBJ2-5; D might be TRBD2 (5 bases). This CDR3 spans 14 amino acids. Trimming pared 5 bases from V and 3 bases from J, leaving 13 bases between. Per germline, CDR1 SGHNT and CDR2 YENEEA. The CDR3 is CASSRDNSEETQYF. The CDR3 nucleotides are TGTGCCAGCAGCCGGGATAACAGCGAAGAGACCCAGTACTTC.

This clonotype was seen more than once but under ten times. The CDR3 protein is CASSLEGTAYEQYF. CDR3 DNA sequence: TGTGCCAGCAGTTTAGAGGGTACGGCCTACGAGCAGTACTTC. V and J are TRBV27 and TRBJ2-7; possibly TRBD2 for D (5 bases). Trimming removed 2 bases from V and 2 bases from J, with 10 bases in between. This CDR3 has 14 residues. Per the germline V gene, CDR1 is MNHEY and CDR2 is SMNVEV (reference sequence).

This clonotype was recorded a few times. The DNA of the CDR3 is TGTGCCTGTTGGGTCCAGGGACAGGCTAGCAATCAGCCCCAGCATTTT. It encodes CACWVQGQASNQPQHF. The chain employs TRBV30 and TRBJ1-5; 8 bases align to TRBD1. V shed 6 bases and J 0 bases; nucleotides not matched to a gene: 10. Germline-derived CDR1 and CDR2 are GTSNPN and SVGIG (reference sequence). CDR3 size: 16 residues.

The chain has TRBV12-3 or TRBV12-4 and TRBJ2-5; TRBD2 might be the D (6 bases). The germline V and J ends were trimmed by 6 bases and 4 bases, with 15 bases remaining between them. This CDR3 contains 14 residues. In nucleotides, the CDR3 is TGTGCCAGCAGCCCCGGGGGAGTTAGAGAGACCCAGTACTTC. Translation gives CASSPGGVRETQYF.

The CDR3 DNA follows: TGTGCCAGCAGTCGGGACAGGGAAGCAGATACGCAGTATTTT. It yields the protein CASSRDREADTQYF. This chain connects TRBV12-3 or TRBV12-4 to TRBJ2-3, with TRBD1 matching over 9 bases. The CDR3 consists of 14 residues. J was trimmed by 4 bases and V by 5 bases; bases with no gene match: 4.

This chain joins TRBV4-1 and TRBJ2-3; D could derive from TRBD1 or TRBD2 (6 bases each). This CDR3 comprises 18 residues. V lost 2 bases and J 4 bases, leaving 22 bases between the germline ends. Germline CDR1 is MGHRA and CDR2 is YSYEKL. The CDR3 coding sequence is TGCGCCAGCAGCCAACTACCGCCCGGGGGCGCAGCCTCAGATACGCAGTATTTT. Translation: CASSQLPPGGAASDTQYF.

The V and J genes are TRBV5-1 and TRBJ1-4; 7 bases align to TRBD1. Germline V gene data show CDR1 as SGHRS and CDR2 as YFSETQ. The CDR3 runs 15 residues. J was trimmed by 7 bases and V by 0 bases; bases with no gene match: 6. CDR3 in DNA: TGCGCCAGCAGCTTGGTCGGCAGGGGGGCTGAAAAACTGTTTTTT. Amino acid sequence: CASSLVGRGAEKLFF.

This clonotype has just a few counts. DNA of the CDR3: TGCGCCAGCAGCTTGCAGGGGATGAGGACGGATGGCTACACCTTC. This codes for CASSLQGMRTDGYTF. V gene TRBV5-1 combines with J gene TRBJ1-2, with a weak D call TRBD1 (6 bases). Trimming left V 1 base short and J 6 bases short, with 16 bases between. From germline, CDR1 is SGHRS and CDR2 YFSETQ. The CDR3 consists of 15 residues.

The chain has TRBV20-1 and TRBJ2-7, with a possible D match to TRBD2 (5 bases). The germline V gene encodes CDR1 DFQATT and CDR2 SNEGSKA (reference sequence). The CDR3 length is 15 residues. The V end was cut by 5 bases, the J end by 2 bases, with 19 bases between. The CDR3 nucleotides are TGCAGTGCTCGTGCTTGGACTCGATTCGCCTACGAGCAGTACTTC. This codes for CSARAWTRFAYEQYF.